The 15 T cell receptor beta chains below come from one sample, sequenced in a study of human T cells and chemical hapten exposure. Via MiXCR, TCRdb re-called the RACE reads, giving one row per CDR3 protein. The table lists 300,000 to 350,000 distinct CDR3 sequences, under 9% of them singletons. Time point in this sample: patch test 1, 2 weeks after DPC sensitization. The treatment denotes: therapeutic diphenylcyclopropenone sensitization with weekly scalp DPC. The starting material was whole blood, obtained in connection with sensitization to the hapten diphenylcyclopropenone (DPC). Receptors were obtained from a woman between 18 and 29 years old with alopecia areata. Some clones in this sample may be carry-over from other donors' samples.

This clonotype turned up a few times. The rearrangement joins TRBV28 to TRBJ2-7; 8 bases align to TRBD2. In germline, CDR1 is MDHEN, CDR2 SYDVKM. The CDR3 covers 15 residues. J was trimmed by 4 bases and V by 6 bases; bases with no gene match: 11. The CDR3 here is CASSSAVAGIYEQYF. Here the CDR3 DNA reads TGTGCCAGCAGCTCAGCGGTAGCGGGGATATACGAGCAGTACTTC.

The rearrangement joins TRBV20-1 to TRBJ2-7; the D is unclear. The ends were cut back, 6 bases at V and 4 bases at J, with 16 bases in the middle. The germline V gene encodes CDR1 DFQATT and CDR2 SNEGSKA (reference sequence). This CDR3 comprises 13 residues. The DNA of the CDR3 is TGCAGTGCCCTCCCCTTGGCCCTTTACGAGCAGTACTTC. This gives the protein CSALPLALYEQYF.

In this sample, this clonotype turned up many times. The J gene is TRBJ1-2, the V gene TRBV20-1; 7 positions agree with TRBD1. CDR3 length: 13 residues. CDR1 is DFQATT and CDR2 is SNEGSKA in the germline V gene (reference sequence). CDR3 nucleotide sequence: TGCAGGGCGAGGGAGGAGGGGGCCATAGGCTACACCTTC. Its protein product is CRAREEGAIGYTF.

This clonotype has at least ten counts. This chain connects TRBV5-1 to TRBJ1-2; possible D gene TRBD1, 5 bases. The CDR3 has 13 amino acids. Trimming took off 8 bases at V and 3 bases at J, with 14 bases between the two ends. The germline CDR1 and CDR2 sequences are SGHRS and YFSETQ. The CDR3 loop is CASSRDLDYGYTF. The CDR3 DNA reads TGCGCCAGTTCTCGGGACTTAGACTATGGCTACACCTTC.

This clonotype was counted only a few times. The chain uses TRBV7-2 and TRBJ2-1, with D possibly TRBD2 on 5 matching bases. Germline CDR1 is SGHTA and CDR2 is FQGNSA. The CDR3 totals 17 residues. Trimming shortened V by 2 bases and J by 9 bases, and 23 bases separated the two germline ends. The CDR3 reads CASSLPTGSVIRSEQFF. CDR3 nucleotide sequence: TGTGCCAGCAGCTTACCGACCGGTAGCGTTATTAGGAGTGAGCAGTTCTTC.

This chain links TRBV5-5 with TRBJ2-3; 13 positions match TRBD2. The ends lost 0 bases at V and 5 bases at J; junction bases unmatched: 9. The germline CDR1 and CDR2 sequences are SGHKS and YYEKEE (reference sequence). The CDR3 is 18 amino acids. The chain's CDR3 is CASSLALTSGGIEDTQYF. As DNA, the CDR3 is TGTGCCAGCAGCTTGGCCTTGACTAGCGGGGGGATAGAAGATACGCAGTATTTT.

The CDR3 bases are TGCAGCCCACAGGGGGCTTTCTTT. Translated, it gives CSPQGAFF. V is TRBV20-1 and J is TRBJ1-1, with TRBD1 matching 7 bases. Germline-derived CDR1 and CDR2 are DFQATT and SNEGSKA (reference sequence). The CDR3 sequence is 8 residues long.

This clonotype was found once. This sequence joins TRBV4-1 and TRBJ1-2; D is ambiguous. Trimming took off 0 bases at V and 3 bases at J, with 8 bases between the two ends. CDR3 length: 14 amino acids. Germline V gives CDR1 MGHRA, CDR2 YSYEKL. CDR3 region: CASSQDPGYYGYTF. The CDR3 nucleotides read TGCGCCAGCAGCCAAGATCCAGGTTACTATGGCTACACCTTC.

This clonotype has ten or more counts. V and J are TRBV11-2 and TRBJ2-5, with D uncertain. The CDR3 consists of 13 residues. Germline values: CDR1 SGHAT, CDR2 FQNNGV. Trimming shortened V by 2 bases and J by 4 bases, and 8 bases separated the two germline ends. The CDR3 reads CASSLTDGETQYF. CDR3 bases: TGTGCCAGCAGCTTAACGGACGGAGAGACCCAGTACTTC.

The rearrangement joins TRBV6-1 to TRBJ2-3; the D is unclear. Germline V gene data show CDR1 as MNHNS and CDR2 as SASEGT. The V end lost 10 bases, the J end lost 7 bases, and 15 bases lay between the germline ends. The CDR3 is 12 amino acids. CDR3: CANTLNAHTQYF. The CDR3 DNA follows: TGTGCCAACACCCTAAATGCCCATACGCAGTATTTT.

In its sample, this clonotype was seen many times. The chain uses TRBV2 and TRBJ1-4, with TRBD1 as a possible D gene (5 bases). Germline V lookup: CDR1 SNHLY, CDR2 FYNNEI. The CDR3 consists of 14 residues. V dropped 7 bases and J dropped 0 bases, with 9 bases sitting between them. CDR3 sequence: CASTDRATNEKLFF. In DNA form, the CDR3 reads TGTGCCAGCACAGACAGAGCAACTAATGAAAAACTGTTTTTT.

The genes are TRBV7-2 and TRBJ2-5; D is undetermined. With 4 bases removed from V and 5 bases from J, the gap between germline ends came to 8 bases. CDR1 and CDR2 from the germline V gene are SGHTA and FQGNSA. This CDR3 spans 12 amino acids. CDR3 nucleotide sequence: TGTGCCAGCAGCTCGACTGCTGAGACCCAGTACTTC. It specifies CASSSTAETQYF.

Written as DNA, the CDR3 is TGTGCCAGCAGCAGGGAATCCGAGACCCAGTACTTC. Residues: CASSRESETQYF. The gene calls are TRBV5-5 and TRBJ2-5; no clear D. Trimming shortened V by 4 bases and J by 5 bases, and 9 bases separated the two germline ends. CDR3 length: 12 amino acids. Germline V gene data show CDR1 as SGHKS and CDR2 as YYEKEE (reference sequence). The complete variable domain, with remaining parts taken from reference TRBV5-5 and TRBJ2-5, reads DAGVTQSPTHLIKTRGQQVTLRCSPISGHKSVSWYQQVLGQGPQFIFQYYEKEERGRGNFPDRFSARQFPNYSSELNVNALLLGDSALYLCASSRESETQYFGPGTRLLVL.

This chain joins TRBV7-2 and TRBJ2-3; D not certain. V lost 5 bases to trimming and J lost 3 bases, with 18 bases between them. CDR3 size: 16 residues. CDR1 is SGHTA, CDR2 FQGNSA, per germline. CDR3 in DNA: TGTGCCAGCAGCCAAGAAAACGTCGGTTTAACAGATACGCAGTATTTT. This encodes CASSQENVGLTDTQYF.

This clonotype was seen many times. The V and J genes are TRBV7-3 and TRBJ2-6; 10 nucleotides match TRBD1. The CDR3 sequence is 17 residues long. Germline assignment: CDR1 SGHTA and CDR2 FQGTGA. Germline trimming cut 4 bases from V and 4 bases from J; bases unmatched to any gene: 7. The CDR3 protein is CASSSGTGDSGANVLTF. The CDR3 nucleotides are TGTGCCAGCAGCTCCGGGACAGGGGATTCCGGGGCCAACGTCCTGACTTTC.